The 9 T cell receptor beta chains in this list originate from one sample, sequenced in a study of prognosis after radiotherapy for stage I lung cancer. The TCR beta CDR3 region was amplified from genomic DNA, with two rounds of multiplex PCR being used for the amplification. Used in first-round PCR were primers specific to each TRBV and TRBJ gene. Each CDR3 protein gets one entry after TCRdb re-called the multiplex PCR reads with MiXCR. Of more than 15,000 distinct CDR3 sequences listed, around 31% were seen once; the top ten hold around a quarter. The material was PBMCs, obtained before or after stereotactic body radiation therapy (not recorded which). The origin of the receptors is a donor over 45 with non-small cell lung cancer.

The sample holds many counts of this clonotype. The CDR3 sequence: CASRAGTATYQPQHF. In DNA, the CDR3 is TGTGCCAGCAGGGCCGGGACAGCGACGTATCAGCCCCAGCATTTT. The chain combines TRBV2 with TRBJ1-5; 7 nucleotides agree with TRBD1. Germline loops: CDR1 SNHLY, CDR2 FYNNEI. The CDR3 is made up of 15 amino acids. V was pared by 6 bases and J by 5 bases, with 10 bases of the junction left unmatched. The full variable domain, its missing parts supplied by reference TRBV2 and TRBJ1-5, is EPEVTQTPSHQVTQMGQEVILRCVPISNHLYFYWYRQILGQKVEFLVSFYNNEISEKSEIFDDQFSVERPDGSNFTLKIRSTKLEDSAMYFCASRAGTATYQPQHFGDGTRLSIL.

Within the sample, this clonotype is medium-sized (0.01 to 0.1%). The CDR3 spells CASSLGVNTGELFF. CDR3 DNA sequence: TGTGCCAGCAGCTTAGGAGTGAACACCGGGGAGCTGTTTTTT. The genes are TRBV11-2 and TRBJ2-2; D call uncertain. This CDR3 contains 14 residues. Trimming left V 1 base short and J 1 base short, with 4 bases between. CDR1 is SGHAT and CDR2 is FQNNGV in the germline V gene. The complete variable domain, with remaining parts taken from reference TRBV11-2 and TRBJ2-2, reads EAGVAQSPRYKIIEKRQSVAFWCNPISGHATLYWYQQILGQGPKLLIQFQNNGVVDDSQLPKDRFSAERLKGVDSTLKIQPAKLEDSAVYLCASSLGVNTGELFFGEGSRLTVL.

As for this clonotype: This may come from a read error, since a much larger clone is one base off. The chain is built from TRBV7-7 and TRBJ2-2; D call uncertain. Germline V gene sequence: CDR1 SSHAT, CDR2 FNYEAQ (reference sequence). The CDR3 is 14 residues long. CDR3 residues: CASSAQENTGELFF. The CDR3 DNA follows: TGTGCTAGCAGCGCTCAGGAGAACACCGGGGAGCTGTTTTTT. The entire variable domain, with the rest obtained from reference TRBV7-7 and TRBJ2-2, is as follows: GAGVSQSPRYKVTKRGQDVTLRCDPISSHATLYWYQQALGQGPEFLTYFNYEAQPDKSGLPSDRFSAERPEGSISTLTIQRTEQRDSAMYRCASSAQENTGELFFGEGSRLTVL.

This clonotype was recorded at least ten times. The V call is TRBV7-9, the J call TRBJ2-1; 8 nucleotides match TRBD2. V trimming: 3 bases; J trimming: 6 bases; junction bases outside the gene matches: 19. The CDR3 is made up of 19 amino acids. Germline CDR1 reads SEHNR; CDR2 reads FQNEAQ (reference sequence). In DNA form, the CDR3 reads TGTGCCAGCAGCTTGCGACGGATTCTAGCGGGTCTCAGTATCAATGAGCAGTTCTTC. Amino acid sequence: CASSLRRILAGLSINEQFF.

The sample holds many counts of this clonotype. In DNA, the CDR3 is TGCGCCAGCACCGAAGGGACACAACAAGAGACCCAGTACTTC. As protein: CASTEGTQQETQYF. This chain joins TRBV5-1 and TRBJ2-5; tentatively, D is TRBD1 (6 bases). This CDR3 has 14 amino acids. The germline CDR1 and CDR2 sequences are SGHRS and YFSETQ. V lost 6 bases and J 2 bases, leaving 14 bases between the germline ends.

In the case of this clonotype: A far larger clone is off by one base, so a read error is likely. The chain combines TRBV6-4 with TRBJ2-5; TRBD2 matches at 9 bases. The tail of the sequence fits TRBJ2-1 better, so the J call may be wrong. The CDR3 is 16 amino acids. In germline, CDR1 is MRHNA, CDR2 SNTAGT. The CDR3 loop is CSSSDSGGRGYNEQFF. The CDR3 bases are TGTTCCAGCAGTGACTCTGGCGGGAGGGGTTACAATGAGCAGTTCTTC.

As to this clonotype: One end of the junction is discordant with germline, which a read error may explain. This chain links TRBV19 with TRBJ1-6, with 7 bases matching TRBD1. CDR1 and CDR2 from the germline V gene are LNHDA and SQIVND (reference sequence). The CDR3 spans 13 residues. The CDR3 sequence: CASSQDRISPINF. The CDR3 region has the DNA TGTGCCAGTAGTCAGGACAGGATTTCACCCATCAACTTT.

This clonotype was counted at least ten times. The V gene is TRBV30, the J gene TRBJ2-7; a possible D gene is TRBD1 (7 bases). Germline CDR1 reads GTSNPN; CDR2 reads SVGIG (reference sequence). The CDR3 sequence is 12 residues long. Trimming pared 2 bases from V and 7 bases from J, leaving 12 bases between. CDR3: CAWSTQGREQYF. In DNA, the CDR3 is TGTGCCTGGAGTACACAGGGGAGGGAGCAGTACTTC.

This chain joins TRBV6-1 and TRBJ2-3, with D possibly being TRBD2 (5 bases). This CDR3 is built from 15 residues. Trimming removed 5 bases from V and 0 bases from J, with 12 bases in between. CDR1 MNHNS and CDR2 SASEGT come from the germline V gene. CDR3 amino acids: CASSPSRGSTDTQYF. The CDR3 nucleotides are TGTGCCAGCAGTCCATCTAGAGGGAGCACAGATACGCAGTATTTT.